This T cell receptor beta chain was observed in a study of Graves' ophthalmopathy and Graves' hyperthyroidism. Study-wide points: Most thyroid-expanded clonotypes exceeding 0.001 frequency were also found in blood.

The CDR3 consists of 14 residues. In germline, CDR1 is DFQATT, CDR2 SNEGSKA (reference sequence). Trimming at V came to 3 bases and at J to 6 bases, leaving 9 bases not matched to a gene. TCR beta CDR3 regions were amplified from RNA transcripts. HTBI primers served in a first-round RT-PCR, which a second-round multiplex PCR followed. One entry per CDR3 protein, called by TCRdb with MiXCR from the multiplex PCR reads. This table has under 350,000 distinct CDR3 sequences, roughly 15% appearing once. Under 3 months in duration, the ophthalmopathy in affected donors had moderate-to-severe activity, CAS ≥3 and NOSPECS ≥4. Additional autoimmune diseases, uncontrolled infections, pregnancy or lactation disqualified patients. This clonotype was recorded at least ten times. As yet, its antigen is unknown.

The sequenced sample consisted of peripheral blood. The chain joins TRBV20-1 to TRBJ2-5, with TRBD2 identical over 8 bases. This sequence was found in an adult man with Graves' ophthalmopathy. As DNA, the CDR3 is TGCAGTGCTAGTCACGGGGGGGCCTGGAAGACCCAGTACTTC. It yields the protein CSASHGGAWKTQYF.